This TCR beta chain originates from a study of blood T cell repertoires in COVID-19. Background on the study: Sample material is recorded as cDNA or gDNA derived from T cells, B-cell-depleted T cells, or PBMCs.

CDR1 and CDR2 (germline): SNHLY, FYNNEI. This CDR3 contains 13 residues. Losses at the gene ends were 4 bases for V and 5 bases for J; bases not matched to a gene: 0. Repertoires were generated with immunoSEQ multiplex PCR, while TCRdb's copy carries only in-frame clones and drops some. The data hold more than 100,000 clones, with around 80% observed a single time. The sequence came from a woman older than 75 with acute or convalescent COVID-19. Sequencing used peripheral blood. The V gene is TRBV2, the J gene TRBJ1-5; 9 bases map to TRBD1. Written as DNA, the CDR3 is TGTGCCAGCAGTGGGACAGGGGATCAGCCCCAGCATTTT. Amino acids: CASSGTGDQPQHF.